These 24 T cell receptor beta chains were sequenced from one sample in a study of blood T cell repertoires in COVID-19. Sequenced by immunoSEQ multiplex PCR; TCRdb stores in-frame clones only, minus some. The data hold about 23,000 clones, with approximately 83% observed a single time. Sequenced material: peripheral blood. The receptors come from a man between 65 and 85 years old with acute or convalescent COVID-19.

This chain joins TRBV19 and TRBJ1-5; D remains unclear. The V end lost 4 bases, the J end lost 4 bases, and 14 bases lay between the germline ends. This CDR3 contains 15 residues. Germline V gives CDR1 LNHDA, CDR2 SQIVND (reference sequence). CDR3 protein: CASSTPRTENQPQHF. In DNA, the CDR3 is TGTGCCAGTAGTACCCCCCGGACTGAAAATCAGCCCCAGCATTTT.

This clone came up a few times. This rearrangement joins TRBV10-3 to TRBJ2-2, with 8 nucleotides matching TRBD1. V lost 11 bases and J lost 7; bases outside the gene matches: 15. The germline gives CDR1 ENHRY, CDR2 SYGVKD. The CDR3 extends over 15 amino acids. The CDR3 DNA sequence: TGTGCCTCTCAGGGGGCCGGTACACTGAACGGGGAGCTGTTTTTT. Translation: CASQGAGTLNGELFF.

The CDR3 DNA sequence: TGTGCCAGCAGTTACGGGTGGGGGGACACAGATACGCAGTATTTT. It translates to CASSYGWGDTDTQYF. This rearrangement joins TRBV6-2 or TRBV6-3 to TRBJ2-3; D is perhaps TRBD2 (6 bases). This CDR3 spans 15 amino acids. Trimming took off 2 bases at V and 2 bases at J, with 11 bases between the two ends. Germline V gene lookup returns CDR1 MNHEY and CDR2 SVGEGT.

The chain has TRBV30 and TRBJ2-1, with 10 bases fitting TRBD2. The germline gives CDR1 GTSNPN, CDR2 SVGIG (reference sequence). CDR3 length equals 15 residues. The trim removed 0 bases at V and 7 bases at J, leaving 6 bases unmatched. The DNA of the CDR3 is TGTGCCTGGAGTGTACCTAGCGGGGGAGGGAATGAGCAGTTCTTC. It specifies CAWSVPSGGGNEQFF.

CDR3 sequence: CASSSTGDPYNEQFF. The CDR3 DNA sequence: TGTGCCAGCAGCTCTACAGGGGACCCATACAATGAGCAGTTCTTC. The rearrangement joins TRBV7-2 to TRBJ2-1, with TRBD1 matching 7 bases. Germline V CDR1 and CDR2: SGHTA, FQGNSA. The CDR3 loop spans 15 amino acids. Germline trimming cut 4 bases from V and 4 bases from J; bases unmatched to any gene: 7.

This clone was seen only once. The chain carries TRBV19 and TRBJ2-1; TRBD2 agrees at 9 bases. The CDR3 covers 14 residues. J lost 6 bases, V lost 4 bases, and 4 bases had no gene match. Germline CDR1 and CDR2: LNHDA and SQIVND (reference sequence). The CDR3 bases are TGTGCCAGTAGTACGGGACTAGCTGGCAATGAGCAGTTCTTC. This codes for CASSTGLAGNEQFF.

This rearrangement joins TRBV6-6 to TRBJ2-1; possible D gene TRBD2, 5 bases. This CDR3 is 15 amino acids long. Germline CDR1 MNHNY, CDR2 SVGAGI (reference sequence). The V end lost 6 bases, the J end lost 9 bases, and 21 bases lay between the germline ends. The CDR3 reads CASRLGPPVPPEQFF. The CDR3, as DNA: TGTGCCAGCAGACTAGGTCCGCCAGTTCCACCTGAGCAGTTCTTC.

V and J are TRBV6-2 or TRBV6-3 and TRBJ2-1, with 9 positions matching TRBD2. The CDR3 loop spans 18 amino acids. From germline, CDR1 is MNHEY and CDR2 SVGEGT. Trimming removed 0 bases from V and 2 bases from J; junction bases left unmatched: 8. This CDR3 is CASSYSAGGRVAYNEQFF. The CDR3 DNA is TGTGCCAGCAGTTACTCTGCGGGGGGGCGGGTTGCCTACAATGAGCAGTTCTTC.

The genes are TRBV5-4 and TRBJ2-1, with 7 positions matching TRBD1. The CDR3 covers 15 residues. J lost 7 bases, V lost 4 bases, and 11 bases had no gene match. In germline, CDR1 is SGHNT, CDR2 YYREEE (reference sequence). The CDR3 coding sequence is TGTGCCAGCAGCGCCGACAGGGCCCCAACAAATGAGCAGTTCTTC. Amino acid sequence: CASSADRAPTNEQFF.

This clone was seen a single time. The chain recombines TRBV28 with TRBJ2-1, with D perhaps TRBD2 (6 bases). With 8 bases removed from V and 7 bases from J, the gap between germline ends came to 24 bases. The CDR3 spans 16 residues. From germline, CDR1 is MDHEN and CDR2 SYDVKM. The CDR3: CASSTPAGHPGNEQFF. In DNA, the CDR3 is TGTGCCAGCTCCACTCCTGCGGGGCACCCAGGGAATGAGCAGTTCTTC.

Here the CDR3 reads CASSLAANQPQHF. The DNA of the CDR3 is TGTGCCAGCAGCTTGGCTGCCAATCAGCCCCAGCATTTT. The V gene is TRBV7-8, the J gene TRBJ1-5; unclear D gene. There are 13 residues in the CDR3. In germline, CDR1 is SGHVS, CDR2 FQNEAQ. The V end was cut by 3 bases, the J end by 3 bases, with 6 bases between.

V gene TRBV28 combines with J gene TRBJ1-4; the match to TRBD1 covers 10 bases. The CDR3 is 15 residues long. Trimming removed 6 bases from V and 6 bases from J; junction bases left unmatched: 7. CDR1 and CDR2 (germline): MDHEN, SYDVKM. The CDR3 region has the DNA TGTGCCAGCAGACTAGCCGGGACAGGGGATGAAAAACTGTTTTTT. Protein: CASRLAGTGDEKLFF. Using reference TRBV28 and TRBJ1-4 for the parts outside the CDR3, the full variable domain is DVKVTQSSRYLVKRTGEKVFLECVQDMDHENMFWYRQDPGLGLRLIYFSYDVKMKEKGDIPEGYSVSREKKERFSLILESASTNQTSMYLCASRLAGTGDEKLFFGSGTQLSVL.

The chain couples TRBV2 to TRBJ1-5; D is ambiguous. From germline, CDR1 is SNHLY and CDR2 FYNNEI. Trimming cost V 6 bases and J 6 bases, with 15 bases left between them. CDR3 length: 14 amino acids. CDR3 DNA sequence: TGTGCCAGCAGCCAAGGACCGGCGGGTCAGCCCCAGCATTTT. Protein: CASSQGPAGQPQHF.

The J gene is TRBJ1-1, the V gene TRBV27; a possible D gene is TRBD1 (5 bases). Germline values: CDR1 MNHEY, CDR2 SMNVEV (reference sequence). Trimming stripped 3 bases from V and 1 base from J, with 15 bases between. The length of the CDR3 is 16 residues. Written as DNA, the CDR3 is TGTGCCAGCAGTTTGCAATATGGACAAGAGAACACTGAAGCTTTCTTT. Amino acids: CASSLQYGQENTEAFF.

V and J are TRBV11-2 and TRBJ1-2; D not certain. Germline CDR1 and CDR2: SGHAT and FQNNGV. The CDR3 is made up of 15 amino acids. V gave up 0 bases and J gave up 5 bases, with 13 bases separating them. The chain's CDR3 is CASSLDSDSPYGYTF. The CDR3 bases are TGTGCCAGCAGCTTAGATTCCGACTCCCCGTATGGCTACACCTTC.

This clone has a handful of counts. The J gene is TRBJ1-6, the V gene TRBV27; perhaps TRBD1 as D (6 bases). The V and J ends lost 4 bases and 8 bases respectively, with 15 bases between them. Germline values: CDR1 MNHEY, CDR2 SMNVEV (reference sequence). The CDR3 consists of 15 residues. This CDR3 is CASSSTGQGYSPLHF. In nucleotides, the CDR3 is TGTGCCAGCAGTTCCACCGGGCAGGGGTATTCACCCCTCCACTTT.

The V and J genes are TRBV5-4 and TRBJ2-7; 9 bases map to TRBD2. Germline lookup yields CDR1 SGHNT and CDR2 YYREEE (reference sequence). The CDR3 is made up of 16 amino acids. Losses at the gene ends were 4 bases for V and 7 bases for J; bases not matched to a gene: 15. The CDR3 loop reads CASSPGGSGRPLEQYF. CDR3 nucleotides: TGTGCCAGCAGCCCGGGGGGGAGCGGGAGGCCCTTGGAGCAGTACTTC.

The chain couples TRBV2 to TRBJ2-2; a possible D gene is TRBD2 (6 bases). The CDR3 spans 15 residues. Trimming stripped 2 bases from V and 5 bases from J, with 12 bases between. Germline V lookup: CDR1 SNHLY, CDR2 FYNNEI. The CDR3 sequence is CASSELGGGTGELFF. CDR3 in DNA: TGTGCCAGCAGTGAACTGGGTGGAGGGACCGGGGAGCTGTTTTTT.

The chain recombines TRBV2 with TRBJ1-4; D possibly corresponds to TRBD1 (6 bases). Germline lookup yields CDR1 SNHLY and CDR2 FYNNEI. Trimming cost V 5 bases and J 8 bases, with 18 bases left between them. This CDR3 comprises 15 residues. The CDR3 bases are TGTGCCAGCAGTACCTTGACAGGTTCGGCGGAAAAACTGTTTTTT. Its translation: CASSTLTGSAEKLFF.

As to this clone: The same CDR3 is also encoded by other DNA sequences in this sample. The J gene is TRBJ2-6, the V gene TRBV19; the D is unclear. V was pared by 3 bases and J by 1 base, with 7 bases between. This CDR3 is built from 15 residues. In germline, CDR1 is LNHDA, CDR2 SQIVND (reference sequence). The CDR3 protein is CASSIYRSGANVLTF. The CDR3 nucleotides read TGTGCCAGTAGTATCTACAGATCTGGGGCCAACGTCCTGACTTTC.

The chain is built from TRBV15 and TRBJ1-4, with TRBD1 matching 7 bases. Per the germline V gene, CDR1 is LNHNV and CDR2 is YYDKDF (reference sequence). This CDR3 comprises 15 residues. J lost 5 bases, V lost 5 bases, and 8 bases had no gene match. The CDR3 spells CATSLRQGANEKLFF. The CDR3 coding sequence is TGTGCCACCAGCTTACGACAGGGCGCCAATGAAAAACTGTTTTTT.

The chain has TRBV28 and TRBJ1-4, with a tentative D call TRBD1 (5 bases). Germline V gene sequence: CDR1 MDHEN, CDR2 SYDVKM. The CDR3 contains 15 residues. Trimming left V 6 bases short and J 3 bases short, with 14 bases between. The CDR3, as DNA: TGTGCCAGCAGCACGGGGGGATCCGCTAATGAAAAACTGTTTTTT. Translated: CASSTGGSANEKLFF.

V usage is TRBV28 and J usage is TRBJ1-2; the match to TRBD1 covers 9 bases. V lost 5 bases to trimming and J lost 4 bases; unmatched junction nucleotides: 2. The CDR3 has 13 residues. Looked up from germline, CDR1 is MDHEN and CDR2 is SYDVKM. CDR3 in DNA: TGTGCCAGCAGTCGGGACAGGGTCTATGGCTACACCTTC. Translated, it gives CASSRDRVYGYTF.

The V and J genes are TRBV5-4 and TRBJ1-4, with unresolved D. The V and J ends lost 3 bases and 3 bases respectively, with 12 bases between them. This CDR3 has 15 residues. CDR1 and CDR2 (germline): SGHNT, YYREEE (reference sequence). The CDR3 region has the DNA TGTGCCAGCAGCTCTGCAATGGAGGCTAATGAAAAACTGTTTTTT. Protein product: CASSSAMEANEKLFF.